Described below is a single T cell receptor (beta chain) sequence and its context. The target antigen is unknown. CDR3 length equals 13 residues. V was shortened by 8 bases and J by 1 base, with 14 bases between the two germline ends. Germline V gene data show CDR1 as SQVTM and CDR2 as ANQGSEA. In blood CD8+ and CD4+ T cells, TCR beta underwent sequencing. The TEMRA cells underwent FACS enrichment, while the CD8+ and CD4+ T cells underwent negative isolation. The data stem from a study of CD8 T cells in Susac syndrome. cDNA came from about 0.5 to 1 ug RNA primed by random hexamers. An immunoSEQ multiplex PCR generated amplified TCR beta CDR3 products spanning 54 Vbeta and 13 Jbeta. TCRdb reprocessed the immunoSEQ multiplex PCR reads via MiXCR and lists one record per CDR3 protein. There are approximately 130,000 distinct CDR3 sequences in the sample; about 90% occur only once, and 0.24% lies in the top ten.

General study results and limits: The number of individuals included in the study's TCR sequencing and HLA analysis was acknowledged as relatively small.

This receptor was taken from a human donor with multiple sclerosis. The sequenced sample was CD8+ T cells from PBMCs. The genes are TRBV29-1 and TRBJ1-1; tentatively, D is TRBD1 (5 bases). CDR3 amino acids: CSTLAGTNTEAFF. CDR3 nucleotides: TGCAGCACCCTCGCAGGGACGAACACTGAAGCTTTCTTT.